This TCR beta chain was sequenced in a study of vaccination and CD4 T cells after COVID-19 (dated by TCRdb to the early 2020s). Concerning the study at large: Convalescent patients had a positive SARS-CoV-2 result on nasal swab PCR, and of these patients, about ten had mild disease and one had severe disease. In more than eight COVID-19 convalescent patients and several infection-naive healthy vaccine recipients, researchers compared the spike-specific CD4+ TCR repertoire from before mRNA vaccination with the repertoire from after. Post-COVID blood samples from convalescent patients were collected a median of roughly 100 days after diagnosis, with a range of roughly 30 to 161 days. The cultures were stimulated with overlapping spike peptide pools from SARS-CoV-2 and from the common cold coronaviruses HCoV-NL63, HCoV-OC43 and HCoV-229E. Post-vaccine blood samples were taken a median of approximately 76 days after the second vaccine dose, with a range of roughly 14 to 250 days. In control cultures, a CEFX viral epitope pool was used as positive control, an HIV-1 Nef peptide pool was used as negative control, or no peptide was added. Each participant got two doses of either the Pfizer-BioNTech BNT162b2 vaccine (n=8) or the Moderna mRNA-1273 vaccine (n=2). The convalescent cohort comprised six males and four females, including two Hispanic individuals, seven Caucasians, two Asians and one multiracial person.

General findings and caveats noted by the study authors: In convalescent patients, nearly all vaccine-specific clones (304 of 307) were found to be mono-reactive for SARS-CoV-2 spike rather than cross-reactive with common cold coronaviruses. Among the post-vaccine SARS-CoV-2-reactive clones in convalescent patients, a median approximately 90% showed up only after vaccination, which suggests vaccine-specific priming. Only a relatively small number of convalescent patients were included in the study, and early timepoints following natural infection were not analyzed. An increase in the median number of SARS-CoV-2-reactive clonotypes from approximately 21 after infection to a few dozen after vaccination was observed, but the change was not found to be significant.

Sample treatment or condition, as interpreted from the label and publication: roughly 11-day PBMC culture with coronavirus spike peptide pools or control peptides (ViraFEST assay). To expand antigen-specific T cells with peptide pools and then pick out the expanded clonotypes through TCR sequencing, the study relied on the ViraFEST assay. The convalescent patients' positive SARS-CoV-2 PCR tests fell between March and December 2020, which was before the Alpha, Beta and Delta variants emerged in the United States. Each well held millions of PBMCs cultured in IMDM containing roughly 5.4% human AB serum and approximately 9.4 IU/ml IL-2, with about 10 ug/ml peptide pools added. On days 3 and 7, half of the culture medium was replaced with fresh IL-2-containing medium. After 10 days of culture, CD4+ T cells were isolated by negative selection using the EasySep CD4+ T cell isolation kit. PBMCs were separated from whole blood using Ficoll-Paque Plus gradient centrifugation and then either used fresh or cryopreserved at -140C. In general, triplicate wells were set up for every culture condition.

As for this clonotype: It lacks a known antigen. No much larger clonotype is one base removed from it; base qualities were not supplied.

Receptors were amplified or captured by PCR. At the Johns Hopkins FTIC core, DNA from the cultured CD4+ T cells underwent TCR sequencing with the Oncomine TCR Beta short-read assay. Genomic DNA was extracted from the cultured CD4+ T cells with the QIAamp micro DNA kit. Oncomine TCR Beta libraries from cultured CD4+ T cells were pooled using unique dual indexes and sequenced on an Illumina iSeq 100. In the original analysis: Non-productive sequences were filtered out, and CDR3s that did not start with C, did not end with F or W, or were shorter than 7 amino acids were discarded. Antigen-specific clonotypes were identified with the MANAFEST web application by comparing peptide-stimulated wells with reference and other culture wells. Positive clones required FDR below 0.05, an odds ratio above 5, and productive frequency above 0.1% in at least two of three replicate wells. Clonotypes that were significantly expanded in both SARS-CoV-2 spike wells and at least one common cold coronavirus spike condition were defined as cross-reactive. Using R version 3.6.1, CDR3 homology was evaluated through Levenshtein distances (stringdist) along with unrooted phylogenetic trees (ape). In-frame beta chains were kept once TCRdb had trimmed the public reads at Q25 with fastp and called clones with MiXCR. Each entry merges the rows of one CDR3 protein and shows their most common DNA and genes. The authors' filters were not applied to this entry. For this sample the table gives approximately 17,000 distinct CDR3 sequences, of which roughly half were detected only once. Around 5.3% of the sample comes from the top ten.

Specimen: CD4+ T cells from blood, cultured in vitro, collected before SARS-CoV-2 vaccination. The receptor was isolated from a human donor who had recovered from COVID-19.

The CDR3 protein: CASSQFQWNTEAFF. The DNA sequence is as follows: TGCGCCAGCAGCCAATTCCAGTGGAACACTGAAGCTTTCTTT. This sequence uses TRBV4-3 and TRBJ1-1, with no confident D gene call. For CDR1 and CDR2, the germline V gene lists LGHNA and YSLEER. Spanning cysteine to phenylalanine, the CDR3 consists of 14 amino acids. Only the CDR3 DNA stays, 42 bases, in frame from base 1. Trimming costs V 2 bases and J 1 base, and their ends lie 8 bases apart.